The 24 T cell receptor beta chains listed next were all sequenced from one sample in a study of blood T cell repertoires in COVID-19. Data came from immunoSEQ multiplex PCR; TCRdb stores just in-frame clones and leaves some out. Found here are roughly 400,000 clones, 70% to 90% of them singletons; the top ten hold approximately 1.3%. The sample taken for sequencing was PBMCs or T cells enriched from blood (not recorded which). The origin of the receptors is a woman aged 18-35 years who had been exposed to COVID-19.

The DNA of the CDR3 is TGTGCCAGCAGCTTTGGTACAGGTGAAGCTTTCTTT. It specifies CASSFGTGEAFF. The chain combines TRBV5-8 with TRBJ1-1; weak D call: TRBD1 (5 bases). The CDR3 totals 12 residues. V dropped 2 bases and J dropped 7 bases, with 9 bases sitting between them. The germline V gene encodes CDR1 SGHTS and CDR2 YDEGEE.

The CDR3 sequence: CATSRGGQLNQPQHF. The CDR3 bases are TGTGCCACCAGCAGAGGGGGACAGCTCAATCAGCCCCAGCATTTT. V and J are TRBV15 and TRBJ1-5; the match to TRBD1 covers 7 bases. V was clipped by 1 base and J by 3 bases; unmatched bases: 3. The CDR3 is made up of 15 amino acids. The germline gives CDR1 LNHNV, CDR2 YYDKDF (reference sequence).

The J gene is TRBJ2-2, the V gene TRBV5-6, with D unclear. The CDR3 sequence is 12 residues long. Trimming pared 3 bases from V and 4 bases from J, leaving 4 bases between. CDR1 is SGHDT, CDR2 YYEEEE, per germline. The CDR3 sequence is CASSSFTGELFF. The DNA of the CDR3 is TGTGCCAGCAGCTCTTTCACCGGGGAGCTGTTTTTT.

The chain recombines TRBV20-1 with TRBJ2-2; D call uncertain. This CDR3 is built from 10 residues. Trimming cost V 5 bases and J 7 bases, with 5 bases left between them. Germline V gene data show CDR1 as DFQATT and CDR2 as SNEGSKA (reference sequence). The CDR3 loop reads CSASYGELFF. The CDR3, as DNA: TGCAGTGCTTCTTACGGGGAGCTGTTTTTT.

This clone was seen only once. The V and J genes are TRBV5-1 and TRBJ2-2, with D perhaps TRBD1 (5 bases). From germline, CDR1 is SGHRS and CDR2 YFSETQ. The V and J ends lost 2 bases and 1 base respectively, with 6 bases between them. CDR3 length: 14 residues. CDR3 region: CASSFQGNTGELFF. As DNA, the CDR3 is TGCGCCAGCAGCTTTCAGGGGAACACCGGGGAGCTGTTTTTT.

This clone showed up just once. The gene calls are TRBV5-1 and TRBJ2-5, with TRBD1 matching over 12 bases. The CDR3 is 16 amino acids. J lost 2 bases, V lost 4 bases, and 6 bases had no gene match. The germline V gene has CDR1 SGHRS and CDR2 YFSETQ. CDR3 sequence (DNA): TGCGCCAGCAGCCCCGGGACAGGGGGCGGACAAGAGACCCAGTACTTC. Translation gives CASSPGTGGGQETQYF.

The V and J genes are TRBV11-3 and TRBJ2-1, with 11 bases lining up with TRBD2. The CDR3 covers 16 residues. The germline V gene has CDR1 SGHNT and CDR2 YENEEA. V lost 0 bases, J lost 7 bases, and 5 bases stayed unmatched. The CDR3 here is CASSLESLAGGNEQFF. For the CDR3, the DNA is TGTGCCAGCAGCTTAGAGTCCCTAGCGGGAGGTAATGAGCAGTTCTTC.

The rearrangement uses TRBV25-1 and TRBJ2-7; a possible D gene is TRBD2 (6 bases). Germline V gene sequence: CDR1 MGHDK, CDR2 SYGVNS. The CDR3 spans 15 residues. Trimming left V 4 bases short and J 0 bases short, with 13 bases between. CDR3 DNA: TGTGCCAGCAGTGTACAGGAGGGCCTCTCCTACGAGCAGTACTTC. Protein product: CASSVQEGLSYEQYF.

J is TRBJ1-2 and V is TRBV28, with D tentatively TRBD1 (5 bases). The CDR3 runs to 14 residues. V was trimmed by 8 bases and J by 7 bases, leaving 20 bases between them. From germline, CDR1 is MDHEN and CDR2 SYDVKM. This CDR3 reads CASRDGTAETGYTF. CDR3 in DNA: TGTGCCAGCCGCGATGGGACTGCAGAGACTGGCTACACCTTC.

The rearrangement joins TRBV4-2 to TRBJ2-7; D is possibly TRBD2 (6 bases). CDR1 is LGHNA and CDR2 is YNFKEQ in the germline V gene. The CDR3 spans 16 residues. The germline V and J ends were trimmed by 0 bases and 0 bases, with 12 bases remaining between them. The CDR3 spells CASSQEGGEASYEQYF. The DNA for the CDR3 is TGTGCCAGCAGCCAAGAGGGCGGGGAGGCCTCCTACGAGCAGTACTTC.

This clone has only one observation. The chain employs TRBV7-9 and TRBJ2-3; 7 positions agree with TRBD2. Germline V gives CDR1 SEHNR, CDR2 FQNEAQ (reference sequence). V was clipped by 1 base and J by 0 bases; unmatched bases: 4. The CDR3 runs 16 residues. CDR3 nucleotide sequence: TGTGCCAGCAGCTTAGTTCGCGGGAGTAGCACAGATACGCAGTATTTT. Translated: CASSLVRGSSTDTQYF.

V and J are TRBV10-3 and TRBJ2-1; tentatively, D is TRBD2 (5 bases). The germline gives CDR1 ENHRY, CDR2 SYGVKD. V lost 6 bases and J 5 bases, leaving 11 bases between the germline ends. This CDR3 contains 13 residues. In nucleotides, the CDR3 is TGTGCCATCAGCGTCTCGGGGAACAATGAGCAGTTCTTC. It is translated as CAISVSGNNEQFF.

The V and J genes are TRBV5-1 and TRBJ2-2, with D unresolved. The germline V and J ends were trimmed by 2 bases and 6 bases, with 20 bases remaining between them. There are 17 residues in the CDR3. Germline CDR1 SGHRS, CDR2 YFSETQ. The CDR3 DNA is TGCGCCAGCAGCTTTTCATCCGGGTCCCGGCCCGCCGGGGAGCTGTTTTTT. This codes for CASSFSSGSRPAGELFF.

For this clone: The sample holds other DNA sequences that translate to the same CDR3. V gene TRBV9 combines with J gene TRBJ2-6; possible D gene TRBD2, 5 bases. The CDR3 is 15 amino acids. Germline values: CDR1 SGDLS, CDR2 YYNGEE. V was clipped by 2 bases and J by 0 bases, with 6 bases between them. CDR3 protein: CASSVGGSGANVLTF. CDR3 nucleotide sequence: TGTGCCAGCAGCGTCGGAGGCTCTGGGGCCAACGTCCTGACTTTC.

As for this clone: The sample contains more than one DNA sequence encoding this CDR3. The rearrangement joins TRBV19 to TRBJ2-7, with 9 nucleotides matching TRBD1. Germline lookup yields CDR1 LNHDA and CDR2 SQIVND (reference sequence). CDR3 length equals 14 residues. With V trimmed by 4 bases and J by 0 bases, 1 base remained unmatched. The CDR3 reads CASSTDRGSYEQYF. The CDR3 bases are TGTGCCAGTAGTACGGACAGGGGCTCCTACGAGCAGTACTTC.

This sequence joins TRBV15 and TRBJ2-2; D is possibly TRBD1 (6 bases). Germline CDR1 LNHNV, CDR2 YYDKDF (reference sequence). The ends were cut back, 2 bases at V and 7 bases at J, with 26 bases in the middle. The CDR3 extends over 19 amino acids. As DNA, the CDR3 is TGTGCCACCAGCAGAATACCATACGGGCAGGGGAGAAAGTACGGGGAGCTGTTTTTT. It is translated as CATSRIPYGQGRKYGELFF.

The rearrangement links TRBV27 to TRBJ2-1, with 8 nucleotides matching TRBD2. Germline V lookup: CDR1 MNHEY, CDR2 SMNVEV (reference sequence). The CDR3 spans 16 residues. V lost 6 bases to trimming and J lost 2 bases; unmatched junction nucleotides: 9. This CDR3 is CASRISGSYAYNEQFF. DNA for the CDR3: TGTGCCAGCAGAATAAGCGGGAGTTATGCCTACAATGAGCAGTTCTTC.

As to this clone: This sample includes further DNA sequences coding for the same CDR3. This chain uses TRBV6-1 with TRBJ1-5; D gene ambiguous. Looked up from germline, CDR1 is MNHNS and CDR2 is SASEGT. The CDR3 has 14 amino acids. V was shortened by 2 bases and J by 4 bases, with 9 bases between the two germline ends. CDR3 nucleotides: TGTGCCAGCAGTGAATCCGGAGGGAATCAGCCCCAGCATTTT. This gives the protein CASSESGGNQPQHF.

The V and J genes are TRBV28 and TRBJ2-1; 9 bases map to TRBD1. This CDR3 region has 14 residues. V lost 8 bases, J lost 9 bases, and 11 bases stayed unmatched. The germline V gene encodes CDR1 MDHEN and CDR2 SYDVKM. The CDR3 sequence is CASLGQGNYGEQFF. The CDR3 bases are TGTGCCAGCCTCGGACAGGGGAATTATGGTGAGCAGTTCTTC.

This clone was picked up one time. The chain carries TRBV7-2 and TRBJ2-2, with TRBD1 matching 10 bases. The CDR3 runs to 16 residues. Germline V gene lookup returns CDR1 SGHTA and CDR2 FQGNSA. Trimming cost V 5 bases and J 4 bases; bases outside gene matches: 7. CDR3 nucleotide sequence: TGTGCCAGCAGCCGTCGGACAGGGGGGTCCACCGGGGAGCTGTTTTTT. The encoded protein is CASSRRTGGSTGELFF. Using reference TRBV7-2 and TRBJ2-2 for the parts outside the CDR3, the full variable domain is GAGVSQSPSNKVTEKGKDVELRCDPISGHTALYWYRQSLGQGLEFLIYFQGNSAPDKSGLPSDRFSAERTGGSVSTLTIQRTQQEDSAVYLCASSRRTGGSTGELFFGEGSRLTVL.

This clone came up a few times. V and J are TRBV14 and TRBJ1-4, with D unclear. The CDR3 is made up of 13 amino acids. Trimming stripped 3 bases from V and 7 bases from J, with 9 bases between. Germline V gene data show CDR1 as SGHDN and CDR2 as FVKESK. CDR3 amino acids: CASSHLTGEKLFF. The CDR3 coding sequence is TGTGCCAGCAGCCATTTAACGGGTGAAAAACTGTTTTTT.

The V call is TRBV6-5, the J call TRBJ2-7; D uncertain. The CDR3 spans 13 residues. Trimming removed 0 bases at V and 5 bases at J, with 8 bases between. Per the germline V gene, CDR1 is MNHEY and CDR2 is SVGAGI. CDR3 coding DNA: TGTGCCAGCAGTTACTCGAATCGGGACGAGCAGTACTTC. Its protein product is CASSYSNRDEQYF.

The chain has TRBV7-9 and TRBJ2-2, with 7 bases aligning to TRBD2. The ends lost 3 bases at V and 0 bases at J; junction bases unmatched: 1. There are 15 residues in the CDR3. Germline-derived CDR1 and CDR2 are SEHNR and FQNEAQ (reference sequence). The CDR3 coding sequence is TGTGCCAGCAGCTTGGCGGGAGCGAACACCGGGGAGCTGTTTTTT. Protein product: CASSLAGANTGELFF.

The rearrangement joins TRBV3-1 (or the pseudogene TRBV3-2) to TRBJ2-2, with unresolved D. The CDR3 contains 17 residues. Germline V gene lookup returns CDR1 LGHDT and CDR2 YNNKEL (reference sequence). V was shortened by 1 base and J by 1 base, with 13 bases between the two germline ends. CDR3 amino acids: CASSQARKSRNTGELFF. The CDR3 coding sequence is TGTGCCAGCAGCCAAGCGAGGAAGTCCCGGAACACCGGGGAGCTGTTTTTT.